Following are 32 T cell receptor beta chains from one sample sequenced in a study of immune characterization of retroperitoneal liposarcoma. TCRdb itself ran the PCR reads through MiXCR, one entry per CDR3 protein. The sample contains around 3,000 distinct CDR3 sequences, 25% to 30% of which appear only once. The sequenced sample consisted of tumor tissue. These receptors were collected from a female donor with retroperitoneal liposarcoma.

This clonotype turned up a few times. The rearrangement joins TRBV7-6 to TRBJ2-5; the D gene is possibly TRBD2 (5 bases). The DNA end is more similar to TRBJ2-1, so the J call may be wrong. Per germline, CDR1 SGHVS and CDR2 FNYEAQ. This CDR3 spans 13 amino acids. CDR3 sequence: CASSRTGSETQFF. In DNA form, the CDR3 reads TGTGCCAGCAGCAGGACGGGGTCAGAGACCCAGTTCTTC.

This clonotype was recorded a few times. V gene TRBV15 combines with J gene TRBJ1-4, with D uncertain. The CDR3 loop spans 14 amino acids. The V and J ends lost 5 bases and 3 bases respectively, with 10 bases between them. Germline V gene lookup returns CDR1 LNHNV and CDR2 YYDKDF (reference sequence). The CDR3 loop reads CATSGGSANEKLFF. The CDR3 DNA sequence: TGTGCCACCAGCGGCGGTAGTGCTAATGAAAAACTGTTTTTT.

V and J are TRBV6-1 and TRBJ1-2; a possible D gene is TRBD1 (5 bases). The CDR3 is 14 amino acids. The germline V and J ends were trimmed by 6 bases and 0 bases, with 11 bases remaining between them. Looked up from germline, CDR1 is MNHNS and CDR2 is SASEGT. The CDR3 reads CASRAGPANYGYTF. Written as DNA, the CDR3 is TGTGCCAGCAGGGCAGGGCCAGCTAACTATGGCTACACCTTC.

This clonotype was seen only a few times. V and J are TRBV19 and TRBJ1-5; D is ambiguous. CDR3 length: 14 amino acids. Trimming shortened V by 5 bases and J by 0 bases, and 8 bases separated the two germline ends. Germline-derived CDR1 and CDR2 are LNHDA and SQIVND (reference sequence). This CDR3 is CASSRQDSNQPQHF. The CDR3, as DNA: TGTGCCAGTAGTCGCCAGGATAGCAATCAGCCCCAGCATTTT.

This rearrangement joins TRBV6-5 to TRBJ2-1; 12 positions agree with TRBD2. The CDR3 spans 17 residues. The ends lost 5 bases at V and 4 bases at J; junction bases unmatched: 9. Germline values: CDR1 MNHEY, CDR2 SVGAGI. The CDR3 nucleotides read TGTGCCAGCAGTGCCACGAGGACTAGCGGGATATACAATGAGCAGTTCTTC. Translating gives CASSATRTSGIYNEQFF.

This clonotype has just a few counts. The V gene is TRBV27, the J gene TRBJ2-5, with 16 nucleotides matching TRBD2. Trimming removed 5 bases from V and 11 bases from J; junction bases left unmatched: 8. Looked up from germline, CDR1 is MNHEY and CDR2 is SMNVEV (reference sequence). The CDR3 is 15 residues long. The DNA of the CDR3 is TGTGCCAGCAGTCCGGGACTAGCGGGAGGGCCAAAACAGTACTTC. Translated: CASSPGLAGGPKQYF.

This clonotype was seen a handful of times. This chain joins TRBV28 and TRBJ2-2, with 13 bases that match TRBD2. V lost 7 bases, J lost 7 bases, and 6 bases stayed unmatched. This CDR3 comprises 15 residues. Germline lookup yields CDR1 MDHEN and CDR2 SYDVKM. This chain's CDR3 is CASTQGLAGLGELFF. The CDR3 DNA sequence: TGTGCCAGCACCCAGGGACTAGCGGGACTCGGGGAGCTGTTTTTT. Variable domain in full (rest from reference TRBV28 and TRBJ2-2): DVKVTQSSRYLVKRTGEKVFLECVQDMDHENMFWYRQDPGLGLRLIYFSYDVKMKEKGDIPEGYSVSREKKERFSLILESASTNQTSMYLCASTQGLAGLGELFFGEGSRLTVL.

This clonotype is termed medium-sized (0.01 to 0.1%). J is TRBJ2-3 and V is TRBV11-3; a weak D match, TRBD2 (6 bases). The CDR3 sequence is 13 residues long. Germline-derived CDR1 and CDR2 are SGHNT and YENEEA. Trimming removed 3 bases at V and 3 bases at J, with 7 bases between. The DNA of the CDR3 is TGTGCCAGCAGCTTGGGAGGAACAGATACGCAGTATTTT. Protein: CASSLGGTDTQYF.

Written as DNA, the CDR3 is TGTGCCAGCAGTTGGGGGGACAGGGAGTCTGAGACCCAGTACTTC. Translation: CASSWGDRESETQYF. The V call is TRBV12-3 or TRBV12-4, the J call TRBJ2-1, with TRBD1 identical over 9 bases. The better agreement between TRBJ2-5 and the DNA end casts doubt on the J call. CDR3 length equals 15 residues.

This clonotype is classed as medium-sized. The rearrangement links TRBV6-1 to TRBJ2-1; possible D gene TRBD2, 6 bases. This CDR3 region has 13 residues. Germline CDR1 is MNHNS and CDR2 is SASEGT. V lost 2 bases to trimming and J lost 13 bases, with 15 bases between them. CDR3 loop: CASSEREQETQFF. The CDR3 DNA reads as TGTGCCAGCAGTGAACGGGAGCAAGAGACCCAGTTCTTC.

This clonotype occurred once. V gene TRBV10-2 combines with J gene TRBJ2-5; TRBD2 agrees at 11 bases. Gene TRBJ2-1 matches the end of the DNA better, so the J call may be wrong. CDR1 WSHSY and CDR2 SAAADI come from the germline V gene. The CDR3 contains 15 residues. The CDR3 region is CASSETSGSLGEQFF. DNA for the CDR3: TGCGCCAGCAGTGAGACTAGCGGGAGCCTCGGTGAGCAGTTCTTC.

The chain is built from TRBV6-1 and TRBJ2-5; the D is unclear. Trimming took 5 bases from V and 0 from J, leaving 4 bases between them. CDR3 length: 12 amino acids. Germline V gene lookup returns CDR1 MNHNS and CDR2 SASEGT. CDR3 loop: CASSYNQETQYF. CDR3 in DNA: TGTGCCAGCAGTTATAACCAAGAGACCCAGTACTTC.

The chain has TRBV6-6 and TRBJ2-2; no firm D call. The V end was cut by 2 bases, the J end by 0 bases, with 10 bases between. CDR3 length equals 16 residues. Per germline, CDR1 MNHNY and CDR2 SVGAGI (reference sequence). The chain's CDR3 is CASSYGDVANTGELFF. CDR3 nucleotide sequence: TGTGCCAGCAGTTACGGGGATGTCGCGAACACCGGGGAGCTGTTTTTT.

V usage is TRBV5-1 and J usage is TRBJ2-3; the D gene is possibly TRBD2 (5 bases). The CDR3 is 15 residues long. From germline, CDR1 is SGHRS and CDR2 YFSETQ. V gave up 3 bases and J gave up 3 bases, with 14 bases separating them. CDR3 nucleotide sequence: TGCGCCAGCAGCTCCCAAGGGAGAGAAACAGATACGCAGTATTTT. Translation: CASSSQGRETDTQYF.

A note on this clonotype: This may be a read error: a much more frequent sequence differs by one nucleotide. The chain couples TRBV10-1 to TRBJ2-5, with TRBD2 identical over 15 bases. The J call is doubtful: the DNA matches TRBJ2-7 better. Per the germline V gene, CDR1 is WNHNN and CDR2 is SYGVQD (reference sequence). This CDR3 is 15 amino acids long. In DNA, the CDR3 is TGCGCCAGCAGCTCGGGACTAGCGGGAGGCCACGAGCAGTACTTC. Translation gives CASSSGLAGGHEQYF.

By frequency in the sample, this clonotype is medium-sized (0.01 to 0.1%). Here the CDR3 DNA reads TGTGCCAGCAGCTTAGAGTCGCAGGGGCGGTGGACTGAAGCTTTCTTT. This sequence encodes CASSLESQGRWTEAFF. V usage is TRBV11-2 and J usage is TRBJ1-1; perhaps TRBD1 as D (6 bases). Deletions cut 0 bases from V and 5 bases from J, with 16 bases between. This CDR3 has 16 amino acids. The germline V gene has CDR1 SGHAT and CDR2 FQNNGV.

This clonotype is medium-sized in the sample. This chain links TRBV6-1 with TRBJ1-6; no reliable D call. Trimming cost V 6 bases and J 7 bases, with 10 bases left between them. Looked up from germline, CDR1 is MNHNS and CDR2 is SASEGT. This CDR3 has 13 amino acids. The CDR3 here is CASRQVTNSPLHF. CDR3 nucleotide sequence: TGTGCCAGCAGACAAGTAACCAATTCACCCCTCCACTTT.

This CDR3 reads CASSYSPARDYEQYF. The CDR3 region has the DNA TGTGCCAGCAGTTACTCGCCAGCCCGAGATTACGAGCAGTACTTC. The chain uses TRBV6-6 and TRBJ2-4; no clear D. The better agreement between TRBJ2-7 and the DNA end casts doubt on the J call. Germline V gene sequence: CDR1 MNHNY, CDR2 SVGAGI (reference sequence). The CDR3 loop spans 15 amino acids.

The table lists this clonotype with a few counts. This chain links TRBV7-8 with TRBJ2-1; D may be TRBD1 (5 bases). V was trimmed by 0 bases and J by 10 bases, leaving 16 bases between them. The germline gives CDR1 SGHVS, CDR2 FQNEAQ. The CDR3 covers 15 residues. The CDR3 spells CASSLAPTGTYEQFF. As DNA, the CDR3 is TGTGCCAGCAGCTTAGCTCCCACAGGTACCTACGAGCAGTTCTTC. The whole variable domain, remainder taken from reference TRBV7-8 and TRBJ2-1, is GAGVSQSPRYKVAKRGQDVALRCDPISGHVSLFWYQQALGQGPEFLTYFQNEAQLDKSGLPSDRFFAERPEGSVSTLKIQRTQQEDSAVYLCASSLAPTGTYEQFFGPGTRLTVL.

For this clonotype: A much larger clone differs from this one at a single base, so this may be a read error. This chain joins TRBV19 and TRBJ2-4; 9 nucleotides align to TRBD2. Germline-derived CDR1 and CDR2 are LNHDA and SQIVND (reference sequence). CDR3 length: 15 amino acids. Trimming took 5 bases from V and 13 from J; bases not matched to a gene: 15. The CDR3 sequence: CASSPRSSGKNEQYF. The CDR3 nucleotides are TGTGCCAGTAGTCCGCGGTCTAGCGGGAAAAATGAGCAGTACTTC.

By proportion, this clonotype is medium-sized. The chain couples TRBV6-1 to TRBJ2-1, with 12 bases matching TRBD2. The DNA matches TRBJ2-7 better at its end, which makes the J call doubtful. There are 15 residues in the CDR3. The germline V gene has CDR1 MNHNS and CDR2 SASEGT. CDR3 sequence (DNA): TGTGCCAGCAGTGGACTAGCGGGAGCCTACAATGAGCAGTACTTC. This sequence encodes CASSGLAGAYNEQYF.

This clonotype counts as medium-sized. This rearrangement joins TRBV6-1 to TRBJ2-1, with 8 positions matching TRBD2. CDR1 is MNHNS, CDR2 SASEGT, per germline. The CDR3 has 15 amino acids. V lost 5 bases and J lost 3; bases outside the gene matches: 6. CDR3 DNA sequence: TGTGCCAGCAGTCAGACTAGCGACAACTACAATGAGCAGTTCTTC. Its translation: CASSQTSDNYNEQFF.

This clonotype has a handful of counts. The rearrangement links TRBV7-3 to TRBJ2-1; D remains ambiguous. Germline V gene lookup returns CDR1 SGHTA and CDR2 FQGTGA. This CDR3 has 15 amino acids. V was pared by 2 bases and J by 2 bases, with 10 bases between. The CDR3 region has the DNA TGTGCCAGCAGCTTAGACAATGGGGCCTACAATGAGCAGTTCTTC. This translates into CASSLDNGAYNEQFF.

V usage is TRBV6-1 and J usage is TRBJ2-1; D remains ambiguous. Germline lookup yields CDR1 MNHNS and CDR2 SASEGT. This CDR3 is built from 12 residues. V lost 8 bases and J lost 10, with 15 bases in between. The CDR3 spells CASADTPYEQFF. CDR3 nucleotide sequence: TGTGCCAGCGCCGACACTCCCTACGAGCAGTTCTTC.

This clonotype was seen a few times. This rearrangement joins TRBV6-1 to TRBJ2-1, with 9 bases aligning to TRBD1. Germline CDR1 MNHNS, CDR2 SASEGT. The CDR3 spans 15 residues. V lost 6 bases to trimming and J lost 10 bases; unmatched junction nucleotides: 13. The CDR3 bases are TGTGCCAGCAGGATAGGACAGGGGACCACCTACGAGCAGTTCTTC. Translation gives CASRIGQGTTYEQFF.

V usage is TRBV28 and J usage is TRBJ2-5; 7 bases align to TRBD1. The germline CDR1 and CDR2 sequences are MDHEN and SYDVKM. V lost 6 bases, J lost 1 base, and 5 bases stayed unmatched. CDR3 size: 14 residues. CDR3 in amino acids: CASSGDSSQETQYF. CDR3 sequence (DNA): TGTGCCAGCAGCGGGGACAGTTCCCAAGAGACCCAGTACTTC.

This clonotype was counted at least ten times. The rearrangement links TRBV6-6 to TRBJ2-1; D remains unclear. The CDR3 length is 15 residues. V was shortened by 3 bases and J by 10 bases, with 19 bases between the two germline ends. CDR1 and CDR2 from the germline V gene are MNHNY and SVGAGI (reference sequence). The CDR3 here is CASSYEYRSSYEQFF. The CDR3 coding sequence is TGTGCCAGCAGTTATGAGTACAGAAGCTCCTACGAGCAGTTCTTC.

This clonotype was counted a few times. A much larger clone is a single base away; this may be a read error. The chain employs TRBV11-3 and TRBJ2-1; 8 bases fit TRBD1. J gave up 10 bases and V 5 bases, and 10 bases lay outside the gene matches. Germline V lookup: CDR1 SGHNT, CDR2 YENEEA. CDR3 length: 14 residues. Here the CDR3 reads CASSLQGADYEQFF. CDR3 sequence (DNA): TGTGCCAGCAGCCTCCAGGGGGCCGACTACGAGCAGTTCTTC.

The V gene is TRBV6-6, the J gene TRBJ1-1, with D unclear. The CDR3 has 14 amino acids. Germline loops: CDR1 MNHNY, CDR2 SVGAGI (reference sequence). Trimming shortened V by 2 bases and J by 0 bases, and 7 bases separated the two germline ends. CDR3 sequence reads: CASSYERLNTEAFF. The CDR3 DNA reads TGTGCCAGCAGTTACGAACGGTTGAACACTGAAGCTTTCTTT.

This clonotype is labeled as medium-sized (0.01 to 0.1%). The chain couples TRBV27 to TRBJ2-5; 9 nucleotides match TRBD2. The DNA end favors TRBJ2-7, so the J call may be wrong. Germline V gene data show CDR1 as MNHEY and CDR2 as SMNVEV (reference sequence). This CDR3 has 14 residues. The CDR3 here is CASGSKRGAYEQYF. CDR3 coding DNA: TGTGCCAGCGGCTCCAAGCGGGGGGCGTACGAGCAGTACTTC.

This clonotype is judged medium-sized (0.01 to 0.1%). The rearrangement links TRBV12-3 or TRBV12-4 to TRBJ2-1; D is uncertain. The CDR3 covers 13 residues. The V end lost 3 bases, the J end lost 13 bases, and 16 bases lay between the germline ends. CDR3 bases: TGTGCCAGCAGTTTTTCGGGTCCAGAGACCCAGTTCTTC. Amino acids: CASSFSGPETQFF.

In nucleotides, the CDR3 is TGTGCCAGCAGTGAAGCAGGGGACTACCAAGATACGCAGTATTTT. Translated: CASSEAGDYQDTQYF. The V and J genes are TRBV6-1 and TRBJ2-3; 7 bases fit TRBD2. Germline assignment: CDR1 MNHNS and CDR2 SASEGT. This CDR3 contains 15 residues. Losses at the gene ends were 0 bases for V and 5 bases for J; bases not matched to a gene: 5.